The subject of this entry is one TCR beta chain. The antigen is unknown. The protocol was immunoSEQ multiplex PCR, while the TCRdb copy is restricted to in-frame clones and leaves out a portion. The table includes 35,000 to 40,000 clones, 65% to 90% detected once. The source of the sample is a study of radiotherapy plus CTLA-4 blockade in lung cancer. Notes on the study in general: Early blood T cell clone changes and increased post-radiation serum interferon-beta were reportedly the strongest response predictors. TCR clones from tumors expanded in blood after radiotherapy plus ipilimumab.

This TCR was sampled from a human donor with non-small cell lung cancer whose response to radiotherapy plus ipilimumab could not be evaluated. The sample was peripheral blood, taken from a patient treated with radiotherapy plus ipilimumab.

The CDR3 region is CASRQGQHNYGYTF. As DNA, the CDR3 is TGTGCCAGCAGGCAGGGACAGCACAACTATGGCTACACCTTC. The rearrangement joins TRBV7-2 to TRBJ1-2; 7 positions agree with TRBD1. CDR1 is SGHTA and CDR2 is FQGNSA in the germline V gene. CDR3 length equals 14 residues. V shed 6 bases, J shed 2 bases, and the junction held 6 bases outside the gene matches.